The 23 T cell receptor beta chains below all came from one sample that was sequenced in a study of blood T cell repertoires in COVID-19. The method was immunoSEQ multiplex PCR; TCRdb's version includes in-frame clones alone and lacks a portion of them. The sample lists 120,000 to 150,000 clones; about 80% were seen once. Material: PBMCs or T cells enriched from blood (not recorded which). These receptors were obtained from a man aged 45-65 years in a cohort exposed to, infected with or recovered from COVID-19 (not recorded which).

V and J are TRBV28 and TRBJ1-5; D unresolved. Germline V gene lookup returns CDR1 MDHEN and CDR2 SYDVKM. With 8 bases removed from V and 10 bases from J, the gap between germline ends came to 21 bases. The CDR3 sequence is 14 residues long. The CDR3 reads CASGRSSNQGPQHF. CDR3 sequence (DNA): TGTGCCAGCGGGCGTTCGAGTAACCAAGGACCCCAGCATTTT.

The chain joins TRBV4-2 to TRBJ2-7, with 8 positions matching TRBD1. Trimming removed 5 bases from V and 5 bases from J; junction bases left unmatched: 2. This CDR3 is built from 12 residues. Germline values: CDR1 LGHNA, CDR2 YNFKEQ. The CDR3 bases are TGTGCCAGCAGCGGACAGGGACACGAGCAGTACTTC. Encoded protein: CASSGQGHEQYF.

CDR3 sequence reads: CASSPRGNSPLHF. As DNA, the CDR3 is TGTGCCAGCAGCCCTAGGGGGAATTCACCCCTCCACTTT. This chain connects TRBV11-2 to TRBJ1-6; D perhaps matches TRBD1 (6 bases). CDR3 length: 13 amino acids. V shed 5 bases and J shed 7 bases, with 9 bases lying between them. Germline CDR1 SGHAT, CDR2 FQNNGV.

V usage is TRBV6-5 and J usage is TRBJ2-5; D possibly corresponds to TRBD1 (5 bases). Germline CDR1 reads MNHEY; CDR2 reads SVGAGI. V gave up 11 bases and J gave up 5 bases, with 24 bases separating them. This CDR3 contains 15 residues. DNA for the CDR3: TGTGCCGGAGCCGGACACCCCCCGGAAGGGGAGACCCAGTACTTC. It translates to CAGAGHPPEGETQYF.

This clone was seen only once. The V gene is TRBV5-3, the J gene TRBJ2-1; no clear D gene. TRBV5-3 counts as an open reading frame of uncertain function. V gave up 9 bases and J gave up 0 bases, with 4 bases separating them. There are 11 residues in the CDR3. The CDR3 nucleotides read TGTGCCACGCGCTCCTACAATGAGCAGTTCTTC. The encoded protein is CATRSYNEQFF.

The J gene is TRBJ1-4, the V gene TRBV5-6; 7 bases agree with TRBD1. The CDR3 totals 19 residues. Unmatched junction bases numbered 15, after V lost 4 bases and J lost 0 bases. Germline values: CDR1 SGHDT, CDR2 YYEEEE. The CDR3 nucleotides read TGTGCCAGCAGCCAAATTCGCACAGGGGTTACTTCAACTAATGAAAAACTGTTTTTT. Protein product: CASSQIRTGVTSTNEKLFF.

As DNA, the CDR3 is TGTGCCAGCAGCCGGGGTCTCCTCTCTGGAAACACCATATATTTT. Its translation is CASSRGLLSGNTIYF. The genes are TRBV27 and TRBJ1-3; D is unresolved. V was trimmed by 6 bases and J by 0 bases, leaving 12 bases between them. The V gene's germline CDR1 is MNHEY and CDR2 SMNVEV (reference sequence). The CDR3 runs 15 residues.

This chain links TRBV5-4 with TRBJ2-3; 9 positions match TRBD2. J was trimmed by 1 base and V by 4 bases; bases with no gene match: 13. The CDR3 totals 18 residues. Germline V CDR1 and CDR2: SGHNT, YYREEE (reference sequence). The CDR3 DNA follows: TGTGCCAGCAGCCTGGGCCCGGCGGGGGGGCCGGGCACAGATACGCAGTATTTT. Residues: CASSLGPAGGPGTDTQYF.

This clone has only one observation. The chain joins TRBV4-1 to TRBJ2-3, with D maybe TRBD2 (5 bases). V gave up 2 bases and J gave up 1 base, with 10 bases separating them. The length of the CDR3 is 15 residues. From germline, CDR1 is MGHRA and CDR2 YSYEKL. This chain's CDR3 is CASSQSGVGTDTQYF. The CDR3 nucleotides read TGCGCCAGCAGCCAATCCGGGGTTGGCACAGATACGCAGTATTTT.

The chain links TRBV5-1 to TRBJ1-2; 7 bases are a match to TRBD1. This CDR3 has 14 amino acids. Germline assignment: CDR1 SGHRS and CDR2 YFSETQ. With 0 bases clipped from V and 5 bases from J, the junction kept 4 bases outside the gene matches. CDR3 loop: CASSLVEGAYGYTF. In nucleotides, the CDR3 is TGCGCCAGCAGCTTGGTAGAGGGGGCGTATGGCTACACCTTC.

This clone appeared a few times. The V and J genes are TRBV18 and TRBJ1-6; 8 positions match TRBD1. This CDR3 contains 14 residues. Germline V gives CDR1 KGHSH, CDR2 LQKENI. J was trimmed by 7 bases and V by 6 bases; bases with no gene match: 5. The CDR3 DNA reads TGTGCCAGCTCCGGACAGGGAGGGAATTCACCCCTCCACTTT. Protein product: CASSGQGGNSPLHF.

The V call is TRBV18, the J call TRBJ2-2; 10 nucleotides agree with TRBD2. CDR3 length: 18 residues. The trim removed 3 bases at V and 2 bases at J, leaving 9 bases unmatched. Germline CDR1 reads KGHSH; CDR2 reads LQKENI. The CDR3 is CASSPDSGRTRNTGELFF. CDR3 sequence (DNA): TGTGCCAGCTCACCGGATAGCGGGAGGACTCGAAACACCGGGGAGCTGTTTTTT.

CDR3 loop: CASSWTSVEGGAKNIQYF. The CDR3 DNA reads as TGTGCCAGCAGCTGGACTAGCGTCGAGGGTGGAGCCAAAAACATTCAGTACTTC. V gene TRBV6-2 or TRBV6-3 combines with J gene TRBJ2-4; TRBD2 agrees at 9 bases. Germline CDR1 is MNHEY and CDR2 is SVGEGT. Trimming cost V 6 bases and J 0 bases; bases outside gene matches: 12. CDR3 length: 18 residues.

This clone appeared a single time. This sequence joins TRBV28 and TRBJ2-7; 7 nucleotides match TRBD1. CDR1 and CDR2 from the germline V gene are MDHEN and SYDVKM. V shed 6 bases and J 2 bases; nucleotides not matched to a gene: 7. This CDR3 contains 14 residues. DNA for the CDR3: TGTGCCAGCAGCACCGGGACAGCTCCCTACGAGCAGTACTTC. This codes for CASSTGTAPYEQYF.

J is TRBJ2-7 and V is TRBV2; D is unresolved. The CDR3 extends over 12 amino acids. The germline V gene has CDR1 SNHLY and CDR2 FYNNEI. Trimming stripped 6 bases from V and 3 bases from J, with 9 bases between. The CDR3 here is CASRRESYEQYF. The CDR3 DNA follows: TGTGCCAGCAGGAGAGAAAGCTACGAGCAGTACTTC.

V gene TRBV9 combines with J gene TRBJ1-1; a possible D gene is TRBD1 (6 bases). Trimming stripped 3 bases from V and 0 bases from J, with 12 bases between. The CDR3 consists of 15 residues. CDR1 is SGDLS and CDR2 is YYNGEE in the germline V gene. The CDR3 nucleotides read TGTGCCAGCAGCGCGTACAGGGAATTGAACACTGAAGCTTTCTTT. Its protein product is CASSAYRELNTEAFF.

The chain uses TRBV15 and TRBJ2-7, with 7 bases aligning to TRBD1. This CDR3 is 15 amino acids long. Per germline, CDR1 LNHNV and CDR2 YYDKDF (reference sequence). V gave up 0 bases and J gave up 2 bases; unmatched junction bases: 4. The CDR3 DNA reads TGTGCCACCAGCAGAGAAGGGACAGTCGCCTACGAGCAGTACTTC. Protein product: CATSREGTVAYEQYF.

The V gene is TRBV20-1, the J gene TRBJ2-3; D call uncertain. Germline V gene lookup returns CDR1 DFQATT and CDR2 SNEGSKA (reference sequence). V was shortened by 6 bases and J by 11 bases, with 12 bases between the two germline ends. This CDR3 has 10 residues. The CDR3 spells CSATDSKQYF. The DNA for the CDR3 is TGCAGTGCCACAGATTCGAAGCAGTATTTT.

This rearrangement joins TRBV15 to TRBJ1-5, with a tentative D call TRBD1 (5 bases). Between the trimmed V and J ends, which lost 3 bases and 5 bases, there was a span of 17 bases. CDR1 and CDR2 from the germline V gene are LNHNV and YYDKDF (reference sequence). This CDR3 is built from 16 residues. This CDR3 reads CATSSDGALRYQPQHF. The CDR3 nucleotides are TGTGCCACCAGCAGCGATGGGGCCCTTAGGTATCAGCCCCAGCATTTT.

V gene TRBV7-2 combines with J gene TRBJ2-7, with TRBD1 identical over 7 bases. The germline CDR1 and CDR2 sequences are SGHTA and FQGNSA. The J segment lost 4 bases and the V segment lost 6 bases, leaving 9 bases of the junction unmatched. This CDR3 has 14 amino acids. The CDR3 here is CASRVGTEYYEQYF. For the CDR3, the DNA is TGTGCCAGCAGGGTCGGGACAGAGTATTACGAGCAGTACTTC.

The chain joins TRBV9 to TRBJ2-3, with 8 bases lining up with TRBD1. The germline gives CDR1 SGDLS, CDR2 YYNGEE. Trimming removed 4 bases from V and 0 bases from J; junction bases left unmatched: 7. The CDR3 covers 16 residues. The CDR3 DNA is TGTGCCAGCAGCTCCCCCGGGACAGGAAGCACAGATACGCAGTATTTT. Its protein is CASSSPGTGSTDTQYF.

V gene TRBV2 combines with J gene TRBJ1-2; no firm D call. There are 14 residues in the CDR3. CDR1 is SNHLY, CDR2 FYNNEI, per germline. Trimming pared 5 bases from V and 1 base from J, leaving 11 bases between. The CDR3 protein is CASSPEGVNYGYTF. CDR3 nucleotide sequence: TGTGCCAGCAGTCCCGAGGGCGTTAACTATGGCTACACCTTC.

Written as DNA, the CDR3 is TGTGCCAGCAGATCCCGATCCCAGGGATACACCGGGGAGCTGTTTTTT. This sequence encodes CASRSRSQGYTGELFF. The V call is TRBV7-2, the J call TRBJ2-2, with a weak D call TRBD1 (5 bases). This CDR3 spans 16 amino acids. Looked up from germline, CDR1 is SGHTA and CDR2 is FQGNSA. Between the trimmed V and J ends, which lost 6 bases and 3 bases, there was a span of 17 bases. The whole variable domain, filled in from reference TRBV7-2 and TRBJ2-2, reads GAGVSQSPSNKVTEKGKDVELRCDPISGHTALYWYRQSLGQGLEFLIYFQGNSAPDKSGLPSDRFSAERTGGSVSTLTIQRTQQEDSAVYLCASRSRSQGYTGELFFGEGSRLTVL.